In its sample, the clone carrying this TCR beta chain was seen a few times. Its antigen is not identified. The germline V gene has CDR1 SEHNR and CDR2 FQNEAQ (reference sequence). The CDR3 contains 16 residues. V dropped 5 bases and J dropped 0; count of bases not matched to a gene: 10. From the reads, TCRdb called clonotypes with MiXCR, one entry per CDR3 protein. The sample has fewer than 650,000 distinct CDR3 sequences, approximately 40% seen once. The source of the sample is a study of T cell repertoires in cytomegalovirus infection. Study in general: CMV epitopes, recently identified HLA-C-restricted and well-studied HLA-B-restricted, were used. Evidence of both CMV infection and a matching HLA type came from public TCR beta signatures. General study points: Based on cumulative public TCR beta family frequency, carriers of CMV plus the relevant HLA were identified. Dominant in the ex vivo response were TCR beta clonotypes restricted by HLA-C and specific for CMV.

Material: cultured PBMCs, obtained from culture after CMV antigen stimulation. This rearrangement joins TRBV7-9 to TRBJ2-7, with 7 bases fitting TRBD2. The clonotype was recovered from a human donor in good health (CMV status not recorded). Some clones in this sample may be carry-over from other donors' samples. CDR3 sequence (DNA): TGTGCCAGCAGCCGAGGGACTACCTCAAGCTCCTACGAGCAGTACTTC. Translating it yields CASSRGTTSSSYEQYF.